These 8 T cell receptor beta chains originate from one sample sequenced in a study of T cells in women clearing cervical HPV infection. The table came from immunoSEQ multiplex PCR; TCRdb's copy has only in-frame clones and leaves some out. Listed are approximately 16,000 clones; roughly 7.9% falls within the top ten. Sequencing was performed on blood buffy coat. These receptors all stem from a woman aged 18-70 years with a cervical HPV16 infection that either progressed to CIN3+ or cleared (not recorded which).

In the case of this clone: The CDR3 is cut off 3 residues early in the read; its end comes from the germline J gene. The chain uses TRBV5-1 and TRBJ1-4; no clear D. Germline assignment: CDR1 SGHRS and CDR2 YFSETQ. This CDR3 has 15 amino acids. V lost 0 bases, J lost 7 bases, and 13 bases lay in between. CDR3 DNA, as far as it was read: TGCGCCAGCAGCTTGGAAGGCGGGGAGGGTGAAAAA. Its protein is CASSLEGGEGEK. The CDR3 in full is CASSLEGGEGEKLFF.

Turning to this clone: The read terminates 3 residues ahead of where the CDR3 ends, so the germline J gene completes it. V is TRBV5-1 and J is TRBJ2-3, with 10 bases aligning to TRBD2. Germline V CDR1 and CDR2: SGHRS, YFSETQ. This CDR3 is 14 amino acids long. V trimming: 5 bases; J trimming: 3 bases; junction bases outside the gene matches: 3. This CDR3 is CASRSGGATDTQYF. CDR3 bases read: TGCGCCAGCAGGAGCGGGGGGGCGACAGATACG. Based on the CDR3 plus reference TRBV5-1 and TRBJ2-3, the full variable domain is KAGVTQTPRYLIKTRGQQVTLSCSPISGHRSVSWYQQTPGQGLQFLFEYFSETQRNKGNFPGRFSGRQFSNSRSEMNVSTLELGDSALYLCASRSGGATDTQYFGPGTRLTVL.

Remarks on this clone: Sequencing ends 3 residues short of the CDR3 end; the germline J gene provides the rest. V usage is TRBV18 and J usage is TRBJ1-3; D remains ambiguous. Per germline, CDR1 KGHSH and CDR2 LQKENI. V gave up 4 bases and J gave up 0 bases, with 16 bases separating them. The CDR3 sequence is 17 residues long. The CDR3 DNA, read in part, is TGTGCCAGCTCACGGGCCGGAGGATCCTCCTCTGGAAACACC. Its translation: CASSRAGGSSSGNT. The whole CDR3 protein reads CASSRAGGSSSGNTIYF.

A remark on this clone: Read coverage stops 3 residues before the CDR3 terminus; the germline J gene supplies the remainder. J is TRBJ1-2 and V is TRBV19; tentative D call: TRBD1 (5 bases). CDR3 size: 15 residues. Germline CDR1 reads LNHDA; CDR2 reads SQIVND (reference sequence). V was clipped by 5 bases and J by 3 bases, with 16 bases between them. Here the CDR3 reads CASSPWGGSDYGYTF. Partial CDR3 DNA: TGTGCCAGTAGTCCTTGGGGGGGGTCGGACTATGGC.

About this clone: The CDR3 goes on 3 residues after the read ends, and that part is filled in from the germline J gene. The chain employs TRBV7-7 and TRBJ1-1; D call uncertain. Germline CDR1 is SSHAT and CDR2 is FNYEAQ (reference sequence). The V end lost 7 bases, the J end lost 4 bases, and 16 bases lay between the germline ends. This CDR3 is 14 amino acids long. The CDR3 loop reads CASKEMLTSTEAFF. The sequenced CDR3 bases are TGTGCCAGCAAAGAAATGCTAACTAGCACTGAA.

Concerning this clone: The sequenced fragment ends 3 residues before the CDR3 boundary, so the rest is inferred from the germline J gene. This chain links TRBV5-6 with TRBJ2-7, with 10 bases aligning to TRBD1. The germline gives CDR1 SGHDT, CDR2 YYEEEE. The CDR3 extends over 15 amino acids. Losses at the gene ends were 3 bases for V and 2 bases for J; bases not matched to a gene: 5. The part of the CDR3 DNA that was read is TGTGCCAGCAGCTCCCGGGACAGGGGACCCTACGAG. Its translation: CASSSRDRGPYE. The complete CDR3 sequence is CASSSRDRGPYEQYF. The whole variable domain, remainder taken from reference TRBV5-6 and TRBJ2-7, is DAGVTQSPTHLIKTRGQQVTLRCSPKSGHDTVSWYQQALGQGPQFIFQYYEEEERQRGNFPDRFSGHQFPNYSSELNVNALLLGDSALYLCASSSRDRGPYEQYFGPGTRLTVT.

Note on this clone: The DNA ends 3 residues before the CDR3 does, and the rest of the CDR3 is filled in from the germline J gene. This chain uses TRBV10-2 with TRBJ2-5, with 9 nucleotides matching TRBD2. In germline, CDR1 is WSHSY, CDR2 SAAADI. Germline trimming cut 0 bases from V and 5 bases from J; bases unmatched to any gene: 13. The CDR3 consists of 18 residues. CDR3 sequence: CASSESRASGAWGETQYF. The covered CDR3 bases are TGCGCCAGCAGTGAGTCGCGGGCTAGCGGGGCCTGGGGGGAGACC.

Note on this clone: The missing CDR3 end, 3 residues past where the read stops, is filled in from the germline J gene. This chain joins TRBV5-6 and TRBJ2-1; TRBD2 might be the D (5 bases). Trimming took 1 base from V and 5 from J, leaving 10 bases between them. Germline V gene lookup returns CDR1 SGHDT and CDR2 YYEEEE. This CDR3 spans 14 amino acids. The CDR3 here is CASSLPGEHNEQFF. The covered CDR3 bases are TGTGCCAGCAGCTTGCCCGGGGAACACAATGAG.